This passage covers 27 T cell receptor beta chains from one sample sequenced in a study of CD8+CD57+ T cells in acquired aplastic anemia. The study profiled TCR beta VDJ and CDR3 using genomic DNA as template. One entry per CDR3 protein, called by TCRdb with MiXCR from the reads. The repertoire holds under 200,000 distinct CDR3 sequences, about 70% seen once, with under 60% in the top ten. All sequencing subjects had displayed CD8+CD57+ cell expansion on flow cytometry. The specimen was sorted CD4+, CD8+, or CD8+CD57+ T cells (not recorded which) from PBMCs. Every receptor here comes from a human donor with aplastic anemia.

The CDR3 coding sequence is TGCAGTGCTAGGGAGCTTTACGAGGGTCTTGGAGAGACCCAGTACTTC. This encodes CSARELYEGLGETQYF. The chain joins TRBV20-1 to TRBJ2-5; maybe TRBD2 (5 bases). Between the trimmed V and J ends, which lost 3 bases and 4 bases, there was a span of 21 bases. The CDR3 is 16 amino acids. CDR1 DFQATT and CDR2 SNEGSKA come from the germline V gene (reference sequence).

The V gene is TRBV15, the J gene TRBJ1-1, with a tentative D call TRBD1 (6 bases). The V gene lost 3 bases and the J gene lost 3 bases, with 20 bases spanning the gap. The CDR3 extends over 17 amino acids. CDR1 LNHNV and CDR2 YYDKDF come from the germline V gene (reference sequence). The CDR3 loop reads CATSSTGDINGDTEAFF. CDR3 sequence (DNA): TGTGCCACCAGCAGTACCGGGGACATAAATGGGGACACTGAAGCTTTCTTT.

This chain joins TRBV5-1 and TRBJ1-2; D is undetermined. The V gene's germline CDR1 is SGHRS and CDR2 YFSETQ. V lost 1 base to trimming and J lost 5 bases, with 9 bases between them. This CDR3 has 13 amino acids. The CDR3 spells CASSLPADYGYTF. In nucleotides, the CDR3 is TGCGCCAGCAGCTTGCCGGCGGATTATGGCTACACCTTC.

This chain uses TRBV7-9 with TRBJ1-1; D not resolved. Looked up from germline, CDR1 is SEHNR and CDR2 is FQNEAQ (reference sequence). The CDR3 covers 10 residues. V lost 3 bases, J lost 8 bases, and 4 bases lay in between. CDR3 region: CASSFPEAFF. In nucleotides, the CDR3 is TGTGCCAGCAGCTTTCCGGAAGCTTTCTTT.

V usage is TRBV2 and J usage is TRBJ2-1, with TRBD2 identical over 13 bases. V lost 4 bases and J lost 9; bases outside the gene matches: 6. Germline CDR1 is SNHLY and CDR2 is FYNNEI. The CDR3 is 15 residues long. CDR3 nucleotide sequence: TGTGCCAGCAGTGGAACTAGCGGGAGGGACAGTGAGCAGTTCTTC. Its translation is CASSGTSGRDSEQFF.

The rearrangement links TRBV15 to TRBJ2-7, with TRBD1 matching 7 bases. Germline CDR1 reads LNHNV; CDR2 reads YYDKDF (reference sequence). The CDR3 is made up of 15 amino acids. J was trimmed by 3 bases and V by 3 bases; bases with no gene match: 8. The CDR3 DNA reads TGTGCCACCAGCAGGGAAGCAGGGGGAGTCTACGAGCAGTACTTC. This translates into CATSREAGGVYEQYF.

The CDR3 sequence is CASSLQAGVLSGANVLTF. The CDR3 nucleotides are TGTGCCAGCAGCTTACAAGCGGGAGTACTCTCTGGGGCCAACGTCCTGACTTTC. This rearrangement joins TRBV7-2 to TRBJ2-6, with TRBD2 matching 8 bases. Germline V gene data show CDR1 as SGHTA and CDR2 as FQGNSA. This CDR3 contains 18 residues. V lost 2 bases and J lost 0; bases outside the gene matches: 6.

Comments on this clonotype: Without the conserved terminal phenylalanine or tryptophan, this CDR3 likely stems from a read error. The V and J genes are TRBV20-1 and TRBJ2-3; a possible D gene is TRBD2 (6 bases). This CDR3 has 16 amino acids. V dropped 0 bases and J dropped 2 bases, with 15 bases sitting between them. Germline assignment: CDR1 DFQATT and CDR2 SNEGSKA (reference sequence). CDR3 in amino acids: CSARDAGQGYTDTQYL. The CDR3 DNA reads TGCAGTGCTAGAGATGCGGGGCAGGGTTACACAGATACGCAGTATCTT.

Turning to this clonotype: The junction does not match germline at one end; this may be a read error. V is TRBV12-5 and J is TRBJ2-1, with TRBD1 as a possible D gene (5 bases). This CDR3 is built from 14 residues. Germline V lookup: CDR1 LGHNT, CDR2 FRNRAP. The CDR3, as DNA: TGTGCCAGCAGTTTAGAGTCAGGGCTCAATCAGCAGTTCTTC. Protein: CASSLESGLNQQFF.

In its sample, this clonotype was seen a few times. J is TRBJ2-7 and V is TRBV2; either TRBD1 or TRBD2 may supply D (5 bases each). CDR1 is SNHLY and CDR2 is FYNNEI in the germline V gene. The CDR3 has 13 residues. V dropped 10 bases and J dropped 2 bases, with 15 bases sitting between them. CDR3 nucleotides: TGTGCCATCGACGGGGCAGGCCCCTACGAGCAGTACTTC. Protein product: CAIDGAGPYEQYF.

A few counts support this clonotype. This rearrangement joins TRBV14 to TRBJ1-1, with no clear D. Trimming pared 4 bases from V and 8 bases from J, leaving 8 bases between. Germline assignment: CDR1 SGHDN and CDR2 FVKESK. CDR3 length: 11 amino acids. Written as DNA, the CDR3 is TGTGCCAGCAGCCTGTCTAGAGAAGCTTTCTTT. Translated, it gives CASSLSREAFF.

This clonotype was found a few times. The V gene is TRBV7-2, the J gene TRBJ2-7; 10 bases are a match to TRBD2. The CDR3 spans 14 residues. Trimming at V came to 5 bases and at J to 9 bases, leaving 10 bases not matched to a gene. Germline CDR1 and CDR2: SGHTA and FQGNSA. The CDR3 nucleotides read TGTGCCAGCAGCGGAACCGTAGCGGGGGGAGGGCAGTACTTC. This encodes CASSGTVAGGGQYF.

The V and J genes are TRBV15 and TRBJ1-5; D gene unclear. The CDR3 length is 13 residues. The V end lost 1 base, the J end lost 6 bases, and 7 bases lay between the germline ends. Germline V gives CDR1 LNHNV, CDR2 YYDKDF (reference sequence). CDR3 nucleotides: TGTGCCACCAGCAGAGGACCCTCTCAGCCCCAGCATTTT. Translated, it gives CATSRGPSQPQHF.

V usage is TRBV20-1 and J usage is TRBJ1-5; TRBD1 is a possible D gene (5 bases). CDR3 size: 13 residues. Germline V gives CDR1 DFQATT, CDR2 SNEGSKA (reference sequence). Trimming took 4 bases from V and 5 from J, leaving 12 bases between them. CDR3 sequence: CSANLGGYQPQHF. CDR3 DNA: TGCAGTGCTAACCTGGGGGGTTATCAGCCCCAGCATTTT.

J is TRBJ1-2 and V is TRBV2; the D gene is possibly TRBD1 (5 bases). This CDR3 is 15 amino acids long. V dropped 7 bases and J dropped 9 bases, with 24 bases sitting between them. CDR1 is SNHLY, CDR2 FYNNEI, per germline. The CDR3 protein is CASNHPLREGIRYTF. The CDR3 coding sequence is TGTGCCAGCAATCACCCCCTCCGGGAGGGGATTCGCTACACCTTC.

This clonotype was observed a few times. The gene calls are TRBV29-1 and TRBJ1-2; 11 bases are a match to TRBD1. V lost 6 bases and J lost 7; bases outside the gene matches: 10. The germline gives CDR1 SQVTM, CDR2 ANQGSEA. The CDR3 runs 14 residues. The CDR3 region has the DNA TGCAGCGTGGAAACGGGACAGGGGGGTGGTGGCTACACCTTC. Translation gives CSVETGQGGGGYTF.

The rearrangement uses TRBV7-9 and TRBJ1-2; D is unresolved. Looked up from germline, CDR1 is SEHNR and CDR2 is FQNEAQ (reference sequence). The germline V and J ends were trimmed by 6 bases and 0 bases, with 14 bases remaining between them. This CDR3 region has 15 residues. This CDR3 reads CASSWTLRPNYGYTF. The CDR3 DNA sequence: TGTGCCAGCAGTTGGACCCTTCGGCCTAACTATGGCTACACCTTC.

The CDR3 DNA reads as TGTGCCAGCAGCTTTCCCCCGACTAGCAGGGAGACCCAGTACTTC. Its translation is CASSFPPTSRETQYF. The chain employs TRBV5-5 and TRBJ2-7, with TRBD2 matching over 7 bases. The J call may be faulty, since TRBJ2-5 better matches the DNA end. The CDR3 covers 15 residues. Germline lookup yields CDR1 SGHKS and CDR2 YYEKEE (reference sequence).

This clonotype has more than one count but fewer than ten. The chain uses TRBV19 and TRBJ1-4; no clear D. Germline V gene sequence: CDR1 LNHDA, CDR2 SQIVND (reference sequence). The CDR3 is 14 residues long. Trimming pared 8 bases from V and 4 bases from J, leaving 14 bases between. CDR3 loop: CASALGAVNEKLFF. In DNA, the CDR3 is TGTGCCAGTGCGTTGGGAGCAGTTAATGAAAAACTGTTTTTT.

The chain joins TRBV29-1 to TRBJ1-2; D is undetermined. The V end lost 7 bases, the J end lost 7 bases, and 22 bases lay between the germline ends. Germline V CDR1 and CDR2: SQVTM, ANQGSEA. The CDR3 consists of 14 residues. DNA of the CDR3: TGCAGCGGTGGACCGGACCGTAATTCTATTGGCTACACCTTC. This codes for CSGGPDRNSIGYTF.

The chain employs TRBV7-3 and TRBJ2-5; the D gene is possibly TRBD1 (6 bases). The germline CDR1 and CDR2 sequences are SGHTA and FQGTGA. This CDR3 is built from 15 residues. V lost 5 bases and J 4 bases, leaving 17 bases between the germline ends. This CDR3 reads CASSRKQGCRETQYF. For the CDR3, the DNA is TGTGCCAGCAGCCGGAAACAGGGTTGCCGAGAGACCCAGTACTTC.

This rearrangement joins TRBV7-9 to TRBJ2-5; D is ambiguous. This CDR3 contains 14 residues. V shed 5 bases and J shed 1 base, with 11 bases lying between them. Germline V CDR1 and CDR2: SEHNR, FQNEAQ (reference sequence). CDR3 amino acids: CASSPGPSQETQYF. The DNA for the CDR3 is TGTGCCAGCAGCCCCGGGCCCTCCCAAGAGACCCAGTACTTC. Full variable domain (rest looked up from reference TRBV7-9 and TRBJ2-5): DTGVSQNPRHKITKRGQNVTFRCDPISEHNRLYWYRQTLGQGPEFLTYFQNEAQLEKSRLLSDRFSAERPKGSFSTLEIQRTEQGDSAMYLCASSPGPSQETQYFGPGTRLLVL.

The V gene is TRBV7-9, the J gene TRBJ1-6; D unresolved. The V and J ends lost 3 bases and 9 bases respectively, with 9 bases between them. Looked up from germline, CDR1 is SEHNR and CDR2 is FQNEAQ (reference sequence). The CDR3 is 13 residues long. CDR3: CASSFATTSPLHF. In DNA form, the CDR3 reads TGTGCCAGCAGCTTCGCCACAACTTCACCCCTCCACTTT.

The chain links TRBV9 to TRBJ2-7; D not resolved. The V gene's germline CDR1 is SGDLS and CDR2 YYNGEE. This CDR3 spans 14 amino acids. V dropped 4 bases and J dropped 0 bases, with 11 bases sitting between them. CDR3 DNA: TGTGCCAGCAGCCTTGAGACGGGCTCCTACGAGCAGTACTTC. Translated: CASSLETGSYEQYF.

This clonotype was found once. At one end the junction does not follow the germline gene, possibly because of a read error. The chain links TRBV7-3 to TRBJ2-1; 9 bases line up with TRBD1. This CDR3 has 14 amino acids. From germline, CDR1 is SGHTA and CDR2 FQGTGA. The CDR3 here is CASSFGTGYDEQLF. CDR3 nucleotide sequence: TGTGCCAGCAGCTTCGGGACAGGGTACGATGAGCAGTTATTC.

J is TRBJ1-1 and V is TRBV7-9; the D gene is possibly TRBD1 (6 bases). This CDR3 has 14 amino acids. V shed 3 bases and J shed 5 bases, with 13 bases lying between them. Germline V gives CDR1 SEHNR, CDR2 FQNEAQ (reference sequence). CDR3 in amino acids: CASSLGGMGTEAFF. For the CDR3, the DNA is TGTGCCAGCAGCTTGGGGGGCATGGGGACTGAAGCTTTCTTT.

The rearrangement links TRBV10-3 to TRBJ2-3; possibly TRBD1 for D (5 bases). The germline V and J ends were trimmed by 6 bases and 2 bases, with 15 bases remaining between them. The CDR3 runs to 15 residues. Looked up from germline, CDR1 is ENHRY and CDR2 is SYGVKD. CDR3 sequence reads: CAISLDSPHTDTQYF. CDR3 DNA sequence: TGTGCCATCAGCCTAGACAGTCCCCACACAGATACGCAGTATTTT.